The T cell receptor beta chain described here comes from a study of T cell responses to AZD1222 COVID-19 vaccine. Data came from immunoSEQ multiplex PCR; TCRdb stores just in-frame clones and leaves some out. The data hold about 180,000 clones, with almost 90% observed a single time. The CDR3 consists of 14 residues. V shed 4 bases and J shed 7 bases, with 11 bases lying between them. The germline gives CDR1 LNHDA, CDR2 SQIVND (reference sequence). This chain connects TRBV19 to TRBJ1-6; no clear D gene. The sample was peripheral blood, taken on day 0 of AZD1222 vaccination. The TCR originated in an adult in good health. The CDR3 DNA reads TGTGCCAGTAGTACGGCTCCACTAAATTCACCCCTCCACTTT. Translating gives CASSTAPLNSPLHF.